This T cell receptor (beta chain) was recovered during a study of shared clonotypes between healthy human individuals. Trimming removed 10 bases at V and 4 bases at J, with 16 bases between. The CDR3 is 13 residues long. CDR1 is LNHDA, CDR2 SQIVND, per germline (reference sequence). Findings of the study overall: Naive CD4 clonotypes were shared across several donors at roughly 5%. The donor pool, a small one, limited the genetic and exposure-history diversity represented. What rarefaction showed was incomplete sorted-subset sequencing despite large depth.

In the case of this clone: Antigen: not known.

Naive CD8 cells were CD45RO-negative, positively selected for CCR7, excluding terminally differentiated effector memory CD45RA+ cells. Data came from immunoSEQ multiplex PCR; TCRdb stores just in-frame clones and leaves some out. The sample contains roughly 2,000,000 clones, about 94% of which appear only once. The sample was naive CD8+ T cells sorted from blood. The receptor was derived from a man between 18 and 29 years old in good health. This chain uses TRBV19 with TRBJ1-1, with D unresolved. The CDR3, as DNA: TGTGCCACCGCACTGTATTCCGGCACTGAAGCTTTCTTT. This encodes CATALYSGTEAFF.